These 25 T cell receptor beta chains originate from one sample sequenced in a study of metastatic and nonmetastatic thyroid tumors. With MiXCR, TCRdb called clones anew from the PCR reads. The top ten hold around 11% of the sample, which has about 93,000 clones, approximately 12% seen once. Thyroid surgery was performed in patients who had received no treatment beforehand. The sample consisted of blood. The receptors come from a female donor with papillary thyroid cancer or a benign thyroid nodule (not recorded which). Some clones in this sample may be carry-over from other donors' samples.

This clone showed up many times. The CDR3 DNA reads as TGTGCCAGCAGCCATTGGGGGCTGGGGAATGAGCAGTTCTTC. Its protein is CASSHWGLGNEQFF. V usage is TRBV3-1 and J usage is TRBJ2-1; possible D gene TRBD1, 6 bases. Trimming took 3 bases from V and 7 from J, leaving 13 bases between them. The CDR3 is made up of 14 amino acids. Germline V CDR1 and CDR2: LGHDT, YNNKEL (reference sequence).

This rearrangement joins TRBV27 to TRBJ1-5, with D uncertain. V lost 5 bases and J 6 bases, leaving 14 bases between the germline ends. Germline loops: CDR1 MNHEY, CDR2 SMNVEV (reference sequence). The CDR3 has 14 residues. The CDR3 reads CASSPVQWIQPQHF. The CDR3 DNA sequence: TGTGCCAGCAGTCCCGTACAGTGGATTCAGCCCCAGCATTTT.

V is TRBV30 and J is TRBJ1-4, with TRBD1 matching over 7 bases. CDR1 is GTSNPN, CDR2 SVGIG, per germline (reference sequence). CDR3 length: 12 amino acids. J lost 8 bases, V lost 3 bases, and 3 bases had no gene match. This CDR3 is CAWRARGEKLFF. The CDR3 nucleotides read TGTGCCTGGAGGGCCAGGGGGGAAAAACTGTTTTTT.

A single count supports this clone. This chain links TRBV19 with TRBJ2-1, with 7 positions matching TRBD2. Losses at the gene ends were 1 base for V and 13 bases for J; bases not matched to a gene: 16. This CDR3 has 16 amino acids. The germline CDR1 and CDR2 sequences are LNHDA and SQIVND (reference sequence). The CDR3 DNA reads TGTGCCAGTAGTATAGGGGGACGCGGGGGATTCAATTATCAGTTCTTC. It codes for CASSIGGRGGFNYQFF.

Notes on this clone: A read error may explain this, as a much larger clone is one base away. V is TRBV18 and J is TRBJ2-5; D may be TRBD1 (5 bases). There are 16 residues in the CDR3. Trimming stripped 3 bases from V and 2 bases from J, with 16 bases between. The V gene's germline CDR1 is KGHSH and CDR2 LQKENI. The CDR3 region is CASSPLAGCFQETQYF. DNA of the CDR3: TGTGCCAGCTCACCTTTGGCAGGGTGCTTTCAAGAGACCCAGTACTTC. Filled out from reference TRBV18 and TRBJ2-5, the complete variable domain reads NAGVMQNPRHLVRRRGQEARLRCSPMKGHSHVYWYRQLPEEGLKFMVYLQKENIIDESGMPKERFSAEFPKEGPSILRIQQVVRGDSAAYFCASSPLAGCFQETQYFGPGTRLLVL.

This chain uses TRBV20-1 with TRBJ2-1; TRBD2 aligns across 7 bases. Trimming took 3 bases from V and 4 from J; bases not matched to a gene: 9. The CDR3 consists of 15 residues. CDR1 and CDR2 from the germline V gene are DFQATT and SNEGSKA (reference sequence). CDR3 sequence: CSARYGGGPYNEQFF. Written as DNA, the CDR3 is TGCAGTGCTAGGTACGGCGGGGGACCTTACAATGAGCAGTTCTTC.

J is TRBJ2-2 and V is TRBV7-3; D call uncertain. V gave up 1 base and J gave up 8 bases, with 8 bases separating them. Per germline, CDR1 SGHTA and CDR2 FQGTGA. This CDR3 is 13 amino acids long. This CDR3 is CASSLIERGELFF. CDR3 DNA: TGTGCCAGCAGCTTAATAGAGAGGGGGGAGCTGTTTTTT.

The V and J genes are TRBV11-2 and TRBJ2-1; D remains unclear. The CDR3 has 15 amino acids. V lost 5 bases and J 2 bases, leaving 13 bases between the germline ends. The germline V gene has CDR1 SGHAT and CDR2 FQNNGV. The CDR3 nucleotides read TGTGCCAGCAGCCTTGCTACGGGTACCTACAATGAGCAGTTCTTC. Residues: CASSLATGTYNEQFF.

This clone was seen repeatedly, ten times or more. The rearrangement links TRBV10-1 to TRBJ2-7; D not resolved. This CDR3 contains 9 residues. From germline, CDR1 is WNHNN and CDR2 SYGVQD (reference sequence). V was trimmed by 8 bases and J by 5 bases, leaving 4 bases between them. The CDR3 coding sequence is TGCGCCAGCGTCCACGAGCAGTACTTC. This codes for CASVHEQYF.

As concerns this clone: This may arise from a read error, as a much more abundant clone is one base away. J is TRBJ2-1 and V is TRBV12-3 or TRBV12-4; TRBD1 aligns across 8 bases. J was trimmed by 15 bases and V by 5 bases; bases with no gene match: 12. CDR3 length: 13 residues. The chain's CDR3 is CASSPIPGQGWFF. As DNA, the CDR3 is TGTGCCAGCAGTCCGATCCCCGGACAGGGTTGGTTCTTC.

Ten or more counts support this clone. The chain employs TRBV7-2 and TRBJ1-3; a weak D match, TRBD1 (5 bases). The V and J ends lost 5 bases and 0 bases respectively, with 11 bases between them. The CDR3 loop spans 15 amino acids. Germline CDR1 reads SGHTA; CDR2 reads FQGNSA. The CDR3 DNA reads as TGTGCCAGCAGCACCCGACAGTTCTCTGGAAACACCATATATTTT. It is translated as CASSTRQFSGNTIYF.

This clone has only a few counts. The chain has TRBV20-1 and TRBJ2-1, with 7 bases identical to TRBD2. J gave up 6 bases and V 5 bases, and 7 bases lay outside the gene matches. Germline lookup yields CDR1 DFQATT and CDR2 SNEGSKA (reference sequence). The CDR3 totals 13 residues. Here the CDR3 reads CSAWTGTTNEQFF. DNA of the CDR3: TGCAGTGCTTGGACCGGGACTACCAATGAGCAGTTCTTC.

This clone has a count of ten or more. The CDR3 nucleotides read TGTGCCAGTAGTACCGACTTGTACAATGAGCAGTTCTTC. Translating it yields CASSTDLYNEQFF. The chain joins TRBV19 to TRBJ2-1; D is uncertain. The germline CDR1 and CDR2 sequences are LNHDA and SQIVND (reference sequence). CDR3 size: 13 residues. The V end lost 4 bases, the J end lost 4 bases, and 8 bases lay between the germline ends.

This clone was seen many times. In the same sample, other DNA sequences code for this CDR3. The gene calls are TRBV9 and TRBJ2-1, with 7 bases aligning to TRBD2. The CDR3 contains 15 residues. Germline V CDR1 and CDR2: SGDLS, YYNGEE. The trim removed 0 bases at V and 2 bases at J, leaving 2 bases unmatched. CDR3 bases: TGTGCCAGCAGCGTAGGGAGCGGGGCCTACAATGAGCAGTTCTTC. This gives the protein CASSVGSGAYNEQFF.

This clone occurred many times. The chain carries TRBV28 and TRBJ2-5; tentatively, D is TRBD1 or TRBD2 (6 bases each). Germline V lookup: CDR1 MDHEN, CDR2 SYDVKM. V lost 3 bases, J lost 3 bases, and 20 bases lay in between. CDR3 size: 17 residues. The CDR3 protein is CASSLGAGTPAKETQYF. The CDR3 DNA sequence: TGTGCCAGCAGTTTGGGCGCGGGGACACCCGCTAAAGAGACCCAGTACTTC.

Points on this clone: This may come from a read error, since a much larger clone is one base off. V and J are TRBV9 and TRBJ2-1, with D maybe TRBD2 (5 bases). CDR3 length equals 15 residues. The V gene lost 3 bases and the J gene lost 8 bases, with 18 bases spanning the gap. The germline V gene encodes CDR1 SGDLS and CDR2 YYNGEE. This CDR3 is CASSERQAVVDEQFF. The DNA for the CDR3 is TGTGCCAGCAGCGAGAGGCAAGCGGTCGTAGATGAGCAGTTCTTC.

About this clone: One end of the junction fails to match germline, which may point to a read error. Other DNA sequences in the sample encode the same CDR3. The chain joins TRBV15 to TRBJ1-3; 8 bases align to TRBD1. CDR3 length: 15 residues. Germline-derived CDR1 and CDR2 are LNHNV and YYDKDF (reference sequence). CDR3 sequence: CATSSGQGAGNTIYF. CDR3 coding DNA: TGTGCCACAAGCAGCGGACAGGGAGCTGGAAACACCATATATTTT.

This clone was observed many times. The CDR3 loop reads CSARDYEGPSYNEQFF. The CDR3 coding sequence is TGCAGTGCTAGAGATTACGAGGGGCCCTCCTACAATGAGCAGTTCTTC. This rearrangement joins TRBV20-1 to TRBJ2-1, with D perhaps matching TRBD1 or TRBD2 (5 bases each). This CDR3 region has 16 residues. Germline V CDR1 and CDR2: DFQATT, SNEGSKA (reference sequence). V was pared by 0 bases and J by 0 bases, with 12 bases between.

This clone was found many times. The DNA of the CDR3 is TGCGCCAGCAGCTTGGTAAGGACTAGGACGGAAGAGACCCAGTACTTC. Protein product: CASSLVRTRTEETQYF. The chain is built from TRBV5-1 and TRBJ2-5; TRBD2 aligns across 7 bases. Germline V gene sequence: CDR1 SGHRS, CDR2 YFSETQ. V was pared by 0 bases and J by 3 bases, with 8 bases of the junction left unmatched. CDR3 length: 16 residues.

This clone has a count of ten or more. This sample includes further DNA sequences coding for the same CDR3. This chain joins TRBV7-3 and TRBJ1-1; D not certain. This CDR3 spans 14 amino acids. The V end lost 0 bases, the J end lost 0 bases, and 5 bases lay between the germline ends. Germline CDR1 reads SGHTA; CDR2 reads FQGTGA. The CDR3 DNA sequence: TGTGCCAGCAGCTTAACAGGAATGAACACTGAAGCTTTCTTT. It codes for CASSLTGMNTEAFF.

The sample holds many counts of this clone. The V gene is TRBV13, the J gene TRBJ2-1; 10 nucleotides line up with TRBD2. The CDR3 runs 19 residues. After removal of 5 bases from V and 0 bases from J, the junction contained 13 bases not matched to a gene. Germline values: CDR1 PRHDT, CDR2 FYEKMQ (reference sequence). The CDR3 region is CASSIVAGGSSSSYNEQFF. The CDR3 nucleotides are TGTGCCAGCAGCATAGTAGCGGGAGGCTCCTCAAGCTCCTACAATGAGCAGTTCTTC.

This clone was detected only a few times. Germline is not matched at one junction end, which may reflect a read error. The J gene is TRBJ2-7, the V gene TRBV6-1, with 12 positions matching TRBD1. Germline V gene sequence: CDR1 MNHNS, CDR2 SASEGT. There are 15 residues in the CDR3. As DNA, the CDR3 is TGTGCCAGCACTCTGGGACAGGGGGCCACCTACGATCAGTACTTC. It is translated as CASTLGQGATYDQYF.

This clone was observed many times. The chain couples TRBV28 to TRBJ2-7; D not certain. Trimming left V 4 bases short and J 6 bases short, with 7 bases between. This CDR3 spans 11 amino acids. Germline V gene data show CDR1 as MDHEN and CDR2 as SYDVKM. This chain's CDR3 is CASSSLGEQYF. DNA of the CDR3: TGTGCCAGCAGTTCCCTCGGCGAGCAGTACTTC.

This clone was counted ten times or more. The V and J genes are TRBV9 and TRBJ2-7; weak D call: TRBD1 (6 bases). CDR1 is SGDLS and CDR2 is YYNGEE in the germline V gene. The CDR3 loop spans 14 amino acids. Trimming left V 0 bases short and J 3 bases short, with 10 bases between. The CDR3 coding sequence is TGTGCCAGCAGCGTAGGTCTACAGGGCTACGAGCAGTACTTC. Translation: CASSVGLQGYEQYF. Full variable domain (outside the CDR3, taken from reference TRBV9 and TRBJ2-7): DSGVTQTPKHLITATGQRVTLRCSPRSGDLSVYWYQQSLDQGLQFLIQYYNGEERAKGNILERFSAQQFPDLHSELNLSSLELGDSALYFCASSVGLQGYEQYFGPGTRLTVT.

This chain joins TRBV28 and TRBJ2-7, with 7 positions matching TRBD2. The CDR3 is 16 amino acids. Germline CDR1 and CDR2: MDHEN and SYDVKM. Germline trimming cut 5 bases from V and 0 bases from J; bases unmatched to any gene: 10. The CDR3: CASSAQLANSSYEQYF. CDR3 in DNA: TGTGCCAGCAGTGCCCAACTAGCGAACAGCTCCTACGAGCAGTACTTC.